This TCR beta chain was identified during a study of response to subunit inactivated influenza vaccine. Study-level points and caveats: It was suggested by the authors that few new T cells are recruited by each seasonal influenza vaccination.

The CDR3 has 12 residues. Germline V gives CDR1 SQVTM, CDR2 ANQGSEA. The ends lost 5 bases at V and 2 bases at J; junction bases unmatched: 3. Each CDR3 protein is one row after TCRdb ran MiXCR on the RT-PCR reads. There are 550,000 to 650,000 distinct CDR3 sequences in the sample; roughly 12% occur only once, and roughly a tenth lies in the top ten. Turning to this clonotype: The antigen remains undetermined.

The source was PBMCs from blood, collected on the day of vaccination. This sequence originates from a man aged 50 to 60 who received an inactivated influenza vaccine. V gene TRBV29-1 combines with J gene TRBJ2-7; TRBD1 agrees at 7 bases. The CDR3 region has the DNA TGCAGCGTTCTGGGACAGACCTACGAGCAGTACTTC. Amino acids: CSVLGQTYEQYF.